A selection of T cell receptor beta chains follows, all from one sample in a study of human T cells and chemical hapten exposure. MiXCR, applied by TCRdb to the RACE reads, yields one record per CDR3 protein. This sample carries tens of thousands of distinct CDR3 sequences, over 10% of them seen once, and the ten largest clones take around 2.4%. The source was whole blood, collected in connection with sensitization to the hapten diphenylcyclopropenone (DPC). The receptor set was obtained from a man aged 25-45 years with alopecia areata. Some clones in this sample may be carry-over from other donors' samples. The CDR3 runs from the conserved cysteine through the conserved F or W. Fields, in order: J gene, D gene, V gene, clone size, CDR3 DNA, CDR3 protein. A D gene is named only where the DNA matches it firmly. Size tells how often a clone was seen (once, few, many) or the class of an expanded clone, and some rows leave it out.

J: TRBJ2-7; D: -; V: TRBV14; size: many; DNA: TGTGCCAGCAGCCAAGTTTACCCCCCTGGGTCGGAGCAGTACTTC; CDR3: CASSQVYPPGSEQYF
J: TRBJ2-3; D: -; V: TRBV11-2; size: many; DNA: TGTGCCAGCAGCTTATCCCACGGCGACACGCAGTATTTT; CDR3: CASSLSHGDTQYF
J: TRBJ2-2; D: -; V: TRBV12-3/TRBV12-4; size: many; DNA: TGTGCCAGCGGCACCGGGGAGCTGTTTTTT; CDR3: CASGTGELFF
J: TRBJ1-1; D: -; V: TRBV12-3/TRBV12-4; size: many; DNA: TGTGCCAGCAGCTTTCAGGGTAACACTGAAGCTTTCTTT; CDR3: CASSFQGNTEAFF
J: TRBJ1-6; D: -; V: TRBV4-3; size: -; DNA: TGCGCCAGCAGCCAAGCCTTGGGGGACTACTCCTATAATTCACCCCTCCACTTT; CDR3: CASSQALGDYSYNSPLHF
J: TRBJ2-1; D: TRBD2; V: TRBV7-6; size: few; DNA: TGTGCCAGCAGCTGGCTAGCGGGGTTAGGGGATGAGCAGTTCTTC; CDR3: CASSWLAGLGDEQFF
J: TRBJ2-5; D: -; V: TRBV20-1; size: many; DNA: TGCAGTGCTGCGGGACAGAGTCACCAAGAGACCCAGTACTTC; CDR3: CSAAGQSHQETQYF
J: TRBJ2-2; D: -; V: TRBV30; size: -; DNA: TGTGCCTGGAGGGTCGGAGGGAACACCGGGGAGCTGTTTTTT; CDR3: CAWRVGGNTGELFF
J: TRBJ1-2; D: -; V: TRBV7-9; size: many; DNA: TGTGCCAGCAGCCCAACACAGGGAAAAGCGTACTATGGCTACACCTTC; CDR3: CASSPTQGKAYYGYTF
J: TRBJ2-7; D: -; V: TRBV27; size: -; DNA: TGTGCCAGCAGTCCCTTACCCCAGGGGCCCTTCGCCTACGAGCAGTACTTC; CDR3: CASSPLPQGPFAYEQYF
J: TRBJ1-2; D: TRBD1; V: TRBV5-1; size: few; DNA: TGCGCCAGCAGCCCCGGACCAACAGGGGGTAGCTATGGCTACACCTTC; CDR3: CASSPGPTGGSYGYTF
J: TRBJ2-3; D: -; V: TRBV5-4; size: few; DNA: TGTGCCAGCAGCTTGGATGGACGGTCGGCAGAACGCACAGATACGCAGTATTTT; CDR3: CASSLDGRSAERTDTQYF
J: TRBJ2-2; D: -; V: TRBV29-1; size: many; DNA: TGCAGCGTTGCACAGGGAGGCACCGGGGAGCTGTTTTTT; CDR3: CSVAQGGTGELFF
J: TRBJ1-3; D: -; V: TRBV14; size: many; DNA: TGTGCCAGCAGCCAACTACAGTTAAACTCTGGAAACACCATATATTTT; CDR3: CASSQLQLNSGNTIYF
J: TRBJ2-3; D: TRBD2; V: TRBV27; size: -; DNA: TGTGCCAGCAGTTTAGACGGGGGGGCCAGGGATACGCAGTATTTT; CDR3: CASSLDGGARDTQYF
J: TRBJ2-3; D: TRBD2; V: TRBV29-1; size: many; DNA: TGCAGCGTTGATACGGGTCGGGGGGGCAACACAGATACGCAGTATTTT; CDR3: CSVDTGRGGNTDTQYF
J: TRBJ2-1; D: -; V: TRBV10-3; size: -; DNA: TGTGCCATCCCCGGGGGCTCCTACAATGAGCAGTTCTTC; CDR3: CAIPGGSYNEQFF
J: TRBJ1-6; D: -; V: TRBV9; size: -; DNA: TGTGCCAGCAGCGTAGCTCCCGACAGGAATTCACCCCTCCACTTT; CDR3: CASSVAPDRNSPLHF
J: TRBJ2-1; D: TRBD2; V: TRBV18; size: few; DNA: TGTGCCAGCTCACCAGCTAGCGGGGGGAGTCGGGAGCAGTTCTTC; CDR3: CASSPASGGSREQFF
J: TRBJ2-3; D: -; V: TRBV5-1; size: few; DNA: TGCGCCAGCAGCTTTTTCGAGGGGGGGAGCACAGATACGCAGTATTTT; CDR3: CASSFFEGGSTDTQYF
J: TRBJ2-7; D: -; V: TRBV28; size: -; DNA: TGTGCCAGCAGCCGGCCCATCTACGAGCAGTACTTC; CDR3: CASSRPIYEQYF
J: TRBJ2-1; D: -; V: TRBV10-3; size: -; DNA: TGTGCCATCAGCCAAGGGGCAAATGAGCAGTTCTTC; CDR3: CAISQGANEQFF
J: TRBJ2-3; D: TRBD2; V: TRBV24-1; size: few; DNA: TGTGCCACCAGTCCCGGGACTAGGATCACAGATACGCAGTATTTT; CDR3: CATSPGTRITDTQYF
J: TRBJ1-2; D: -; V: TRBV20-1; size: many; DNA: TGCAGTGCTAGAGATCCCGGGGTGGACGGCTACACCTTC; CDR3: CSARDPGVDGYTF
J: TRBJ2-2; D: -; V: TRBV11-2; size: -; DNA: TGTGCCAGCAGCATAATCGGACTTCGAAACACCGGGGAGCTGTTTTTT; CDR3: CASSIIGLRNTGELFF
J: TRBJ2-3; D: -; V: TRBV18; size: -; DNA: TGTGCCAGCTCACGGGCCACAGATACGCAGTATTTT; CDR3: CASSRATDTQYF
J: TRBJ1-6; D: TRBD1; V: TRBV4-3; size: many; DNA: TGCGCCAGCAGCCATCCCGGGACAGGGGTCTCACCCCTCCACTTT; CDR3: CASSHPGTGVSPLHF
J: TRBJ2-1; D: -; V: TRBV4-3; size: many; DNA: TGCGCCAGCAGCCAGTACCAACGAGGGGGGGAGGACAATGAGCAGTTCTTC; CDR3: CASSQYQRGGEDNEQFF
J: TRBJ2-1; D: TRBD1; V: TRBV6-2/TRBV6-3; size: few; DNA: TGTGCCAGCAGCTCCCTGGACAGGGTGCATGAGCAGTTCTTC; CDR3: CASSSLDRVHEQFF